This T cell receptor beta chain was recorded in a study of shared clonotypes between healthy human individuals. Assay: immunoSEQ multiplex PCR; the TCRdb copy retains only in-frame clones and omits some. The sample lists about 1 million clones, 60% to 80% occurring once. CDR1 and CDR2 (germline): LNHDA, SQIVND (reference sequence). The CDR3 spans 14 residues. V was trimmed by 4 bases and J by 1 base, leaving 7 bases between them. The sequenced sample was memory CD4+ T cells sorted from blood. Subset specified: CD45RA-negative fraction. The V gene is TRBV19, the J gene TRBJ2-2; D gene ambiguous. This receptor was obtained from a young man in good health. The CDR3 protein is CASSRRRNTGELFF. The CDR3 DNA sequence: TGTGCCAGTAGTAGACGGAGGAACACCGGGGAGCTGTTTTTT.